The T cell receptor beta chain under discussion was sequenced for a study of a mutant IDH1 vaccine in newly diagnosed glioma. About the research overall: Vaccine administration was initiated 4-6 weeks following radiotherapy alone, or with temozolomide cycles. Former treatment meant radiotherapy, temozolomide, or both; the majority had gotten both. Findings of the study overall: Pseudoprogression showed no apparent link to changes in top peripheral T cell clonotypes.

Assay used: immunoSEQ multiplex PCR; TCRdb lists only in-frame clones, some missing. The table lists some 60,000 clones, around 85% of them singletons, with 1.5% to 2% in the top ten. For this clone: Its antigen is currently unknown.

The time point: week 35, safety follow-up. A single vaccine dose contained 300 ug of mutant IDH1 20-mer peptide, and topical imiquimod was used with it. Donors' newly diagnosed IDH1-mutant WHO grade 3 or 4 astrocytomas lacked nuclear ATRX. The sequence came from a man aged 35 to 55 with glioma. The material was PBMCs, obtained from a glioma patient whose treatment included an IDH1 peptide vaccine.

Here the CDR3 reads CASSSVLAGAYEQYF. The CDR3 region has the DNA TGTGCCAGCAGCTCGGTACTAGCGGGAGCCTACGAGCAGTACTTC. The chain combines TRBV7-2 with TRBJ2-7; 11 nucleotides align to TRBD2. Germline V gives CDR1 SGHTA, CDR2 FQGNSA. J gave up 2 bases and V 4 bases, and 4 bases lay outside the gene matches. This CDR3 has 15 residues.